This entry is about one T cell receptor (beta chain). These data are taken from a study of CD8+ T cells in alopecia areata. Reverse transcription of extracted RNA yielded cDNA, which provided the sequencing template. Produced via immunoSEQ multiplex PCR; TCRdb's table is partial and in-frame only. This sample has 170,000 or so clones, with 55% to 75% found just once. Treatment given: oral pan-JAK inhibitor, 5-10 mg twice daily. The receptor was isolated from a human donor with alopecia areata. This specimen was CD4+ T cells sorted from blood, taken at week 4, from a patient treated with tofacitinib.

CDR3 region: CAWSAGQANNSPLHF. In DNA form, the CDR3 reads TGTGCCTGGAGTGCCGGACAGGCGAATAATTCACCCCTCCACTTT. This chain links TRBV30 with TRBJ1-6, with 7 bases that match TRBD1. Germline V lookup: CDR1 GTSNPN, CDR2 SVGIG (reference sequence). V dropped 1 base and J dropped 5; count of bases not matched to a gene: 5. The CDR3 has 15 amino acids.